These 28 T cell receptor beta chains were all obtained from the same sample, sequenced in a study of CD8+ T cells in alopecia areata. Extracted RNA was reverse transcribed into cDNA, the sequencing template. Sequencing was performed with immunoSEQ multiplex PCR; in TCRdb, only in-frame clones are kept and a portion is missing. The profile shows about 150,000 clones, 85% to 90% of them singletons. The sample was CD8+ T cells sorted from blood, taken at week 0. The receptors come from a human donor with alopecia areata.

The DNA for the CDR3 is TGTGCCAGCAGTTTAACGGCGAACACTGAAGCTTTCTTT. As protein: CASSLTANTEAFF. The chain joins TRBV27 to TRBJ1-1, with D unclear. V was pared by 2 bases and J by 1 base, with 5 bases between. This CDR3 contains 13 residues. The germline CDR1 and CDR2 sequences are MNHEY and SMNVEV (reference sequence).

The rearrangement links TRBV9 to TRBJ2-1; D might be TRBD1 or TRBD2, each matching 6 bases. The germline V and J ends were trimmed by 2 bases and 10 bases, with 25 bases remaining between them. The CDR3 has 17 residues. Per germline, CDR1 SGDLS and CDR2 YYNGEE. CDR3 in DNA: TGTGCCAGCAGCGTCGACCCGGCGAAGGCAGGGGACTGGGAGCAGTTCTTC. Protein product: CASSVDPAKAGDWEQFF.

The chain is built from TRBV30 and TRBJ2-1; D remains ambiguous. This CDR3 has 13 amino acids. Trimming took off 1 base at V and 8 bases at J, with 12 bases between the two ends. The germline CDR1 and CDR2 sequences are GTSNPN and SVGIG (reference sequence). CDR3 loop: CAWSAWIADEQFF. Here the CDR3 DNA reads TGTGCCTGGAGTGCCTGGATAGCTGATGAGCAGTTCTTC.

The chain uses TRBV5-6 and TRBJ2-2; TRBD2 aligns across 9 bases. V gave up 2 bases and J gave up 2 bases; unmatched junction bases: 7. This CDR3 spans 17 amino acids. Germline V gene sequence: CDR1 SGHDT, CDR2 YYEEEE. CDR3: CASSFSPAGGNTGELFF. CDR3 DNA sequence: TGTGCCAGCAGCTTTTCCCCAGCGGGAGGCAACACCGGGGAGCTGTTTTTT. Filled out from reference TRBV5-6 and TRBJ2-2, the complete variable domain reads DAGVTQSPTHLIKTRGQQVTLRCSPKSGHDTVSWYQQALGQGPQFIFQYYEEEERQRGNFPDRFSGHQFPNYSSELNVNALLLGDSALYLCASSFSPAGGNTGELFFGEGSRLTVL.

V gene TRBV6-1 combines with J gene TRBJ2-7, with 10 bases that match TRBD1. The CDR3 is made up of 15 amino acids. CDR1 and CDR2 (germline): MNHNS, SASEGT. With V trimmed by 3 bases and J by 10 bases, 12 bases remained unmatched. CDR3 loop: CASSDGQGVVVGQYF. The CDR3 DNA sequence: TGTGCCAGCAGTGACGGACAGGGGGTGGTGGTTGGCCAGTACTTC.

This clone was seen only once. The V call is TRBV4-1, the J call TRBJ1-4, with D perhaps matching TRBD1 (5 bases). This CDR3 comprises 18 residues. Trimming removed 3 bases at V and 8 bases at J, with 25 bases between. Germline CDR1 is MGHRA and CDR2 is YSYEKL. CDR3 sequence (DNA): TGCGCCAGCAGCCATGGGATCTCGGCACGGGGGTTGGGGGAAAAACTGTTTTTT. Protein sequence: CASSHGISARGLGEKLFF.

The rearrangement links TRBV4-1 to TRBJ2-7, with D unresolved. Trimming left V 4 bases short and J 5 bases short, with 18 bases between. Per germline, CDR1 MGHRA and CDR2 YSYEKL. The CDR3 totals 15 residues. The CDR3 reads CASSPLPDKANEQYF. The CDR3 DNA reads TGCGCCAGCAGCCCTCTACCCGACAAGGCTAACGAGCAGTACTTC.

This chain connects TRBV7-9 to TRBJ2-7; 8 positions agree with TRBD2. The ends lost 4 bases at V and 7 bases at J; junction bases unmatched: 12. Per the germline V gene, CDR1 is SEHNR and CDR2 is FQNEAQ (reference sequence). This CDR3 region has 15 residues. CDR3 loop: CASSSSLSGKWEQYF. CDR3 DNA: TGTGCCAGCAGCTCAAGCCTTAGCGGGAAGTGGGAGCAGTACTTC.

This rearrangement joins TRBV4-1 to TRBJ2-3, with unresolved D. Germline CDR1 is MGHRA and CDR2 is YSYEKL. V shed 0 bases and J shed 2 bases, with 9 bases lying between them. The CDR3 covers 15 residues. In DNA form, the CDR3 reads TGCGCCAGCAGCCAAGATCGTAGCCCCACAGATACGCAGTATTTT. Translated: CASSQDRSPTDTQYF.

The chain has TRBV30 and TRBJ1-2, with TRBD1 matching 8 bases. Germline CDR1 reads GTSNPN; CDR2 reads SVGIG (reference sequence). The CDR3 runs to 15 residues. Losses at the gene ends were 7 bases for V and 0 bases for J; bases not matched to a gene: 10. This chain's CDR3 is CAFLGGDRTNYGYTF. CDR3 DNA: TGTGCCTTCCTCGGCGGGGACAGGACTAACTATGGCTACACCTTC.

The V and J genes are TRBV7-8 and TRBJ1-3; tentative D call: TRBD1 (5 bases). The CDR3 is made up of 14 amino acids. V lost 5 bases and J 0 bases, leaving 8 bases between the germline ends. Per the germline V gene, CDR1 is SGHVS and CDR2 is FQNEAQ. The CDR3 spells CASSPTASGNTIYF. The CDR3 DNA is TGTGCCAGCAGCCCGACAGCCTCTGGAAACACCATATATTTT. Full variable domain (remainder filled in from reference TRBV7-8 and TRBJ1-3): GAGVSQSPRYKVAKRGQDVALRCDPISGHVSLFWYQQALGQGPEFLTYFQNEAQLDKSGLPSDRFFAERPEGSVSTLKIQRTQQEDSAVYLCASSPTASGNTIYFGEGSWLTVV.

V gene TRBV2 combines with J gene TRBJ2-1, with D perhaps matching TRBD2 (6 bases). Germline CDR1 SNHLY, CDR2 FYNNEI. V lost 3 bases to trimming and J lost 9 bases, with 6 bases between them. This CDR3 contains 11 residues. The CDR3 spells CASSEGGEQFF. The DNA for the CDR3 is TGTGCCAGCAGTGAGGGAGGTGAGCAGTTCTTC.

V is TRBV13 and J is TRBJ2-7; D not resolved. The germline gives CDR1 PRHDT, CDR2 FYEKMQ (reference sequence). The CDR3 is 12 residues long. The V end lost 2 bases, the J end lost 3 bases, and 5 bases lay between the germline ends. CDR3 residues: CASSLSVYEQYF. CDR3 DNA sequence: TGTGCCAGCAGCTTATCAGTCTACGAGCAGTACTTC. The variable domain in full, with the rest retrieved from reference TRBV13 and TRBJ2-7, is AAGVIQSPRHLIKEKRETATLKCYPIPRHDTVYWYQQGPGQDPQFLISFYEKMQSDKGSIPDRFSAQQFSDYHSELNMSSLELGDSALYFCASSLSVYEQYFGPGTRLTVT.

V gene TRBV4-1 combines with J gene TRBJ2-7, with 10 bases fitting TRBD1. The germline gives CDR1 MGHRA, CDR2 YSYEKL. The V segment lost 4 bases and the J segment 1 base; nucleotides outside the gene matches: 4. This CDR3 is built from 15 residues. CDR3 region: CASSLEGQGSYEQYF. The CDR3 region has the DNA TGCGCCAGCAGCCTAGAGGGACAGGGGTCCTACGAGCAGTACTTC.

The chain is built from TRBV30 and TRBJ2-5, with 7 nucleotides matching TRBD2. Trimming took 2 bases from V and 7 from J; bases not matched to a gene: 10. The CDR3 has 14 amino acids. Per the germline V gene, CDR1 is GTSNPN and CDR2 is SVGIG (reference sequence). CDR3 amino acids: CAWSPTGRVGTQYF. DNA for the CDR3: TGTGCCTGGAGTCCCACGGGGAGGGTCGGGACCCAGTACTTC.

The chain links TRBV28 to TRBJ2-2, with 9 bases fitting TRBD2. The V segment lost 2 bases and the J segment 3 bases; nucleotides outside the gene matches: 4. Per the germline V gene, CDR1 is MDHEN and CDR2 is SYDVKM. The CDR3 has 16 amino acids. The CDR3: CASSLRGGRDTGELFF. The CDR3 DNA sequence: TGTGCCAGCAGTTTAAGGGGCGGGAGGGACACCGGGGAGCTGTTTTTT.

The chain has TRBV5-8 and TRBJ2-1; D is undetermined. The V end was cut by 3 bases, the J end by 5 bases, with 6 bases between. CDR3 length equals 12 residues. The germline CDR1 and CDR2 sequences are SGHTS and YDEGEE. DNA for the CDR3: TGTGCCAGCAGCTCCTTAAACAATGAGCAGTTCTTC. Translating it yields CASSSLNNEQFF.

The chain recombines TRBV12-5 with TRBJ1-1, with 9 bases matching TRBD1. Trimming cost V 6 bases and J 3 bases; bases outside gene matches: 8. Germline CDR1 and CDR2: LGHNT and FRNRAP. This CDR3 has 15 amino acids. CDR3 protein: CASGPGTGMDTEAFF. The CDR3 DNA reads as TGTGCTAGTGGCCCCGGGACAGGGATGGACACTGAAGCTTTCTTT.

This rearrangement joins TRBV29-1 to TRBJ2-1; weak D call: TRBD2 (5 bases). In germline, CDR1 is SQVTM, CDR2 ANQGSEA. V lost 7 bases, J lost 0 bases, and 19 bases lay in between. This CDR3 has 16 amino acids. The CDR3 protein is CSAVPSGSGSYNEQFF. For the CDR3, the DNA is TGCAGCGCGGTCCCTTCGGGGTCTGGCTCCTACAATGAGCAGTTCTTC.

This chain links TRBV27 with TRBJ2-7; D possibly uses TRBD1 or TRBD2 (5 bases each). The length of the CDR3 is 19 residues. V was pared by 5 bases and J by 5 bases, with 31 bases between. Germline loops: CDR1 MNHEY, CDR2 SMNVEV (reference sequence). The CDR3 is CASSPSTGTGVTPFDEQYF. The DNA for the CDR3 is TGTGCCAGCAGTCCCTCAACCGGGACCGGGGTCACCCCATTCGACGAGCAGTACTTC.

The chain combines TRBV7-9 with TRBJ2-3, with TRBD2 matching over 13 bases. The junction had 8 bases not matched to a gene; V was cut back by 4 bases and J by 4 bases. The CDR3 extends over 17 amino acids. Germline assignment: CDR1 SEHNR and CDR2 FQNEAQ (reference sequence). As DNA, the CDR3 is TGTGCCAGCAGCTCACTAGCGGGAGGGCCATACGCAGATACGCAGTATTTT. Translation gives CASSSLAGGPYADTQYF.

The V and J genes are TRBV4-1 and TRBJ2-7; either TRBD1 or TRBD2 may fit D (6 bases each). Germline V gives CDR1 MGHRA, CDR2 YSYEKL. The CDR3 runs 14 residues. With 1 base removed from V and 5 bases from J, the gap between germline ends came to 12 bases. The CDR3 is CASSQGARGDEQYF. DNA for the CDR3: TGCGCCAGCAGCCAAGGAGCGAGGGGGGACGAGCAGTACTTC.

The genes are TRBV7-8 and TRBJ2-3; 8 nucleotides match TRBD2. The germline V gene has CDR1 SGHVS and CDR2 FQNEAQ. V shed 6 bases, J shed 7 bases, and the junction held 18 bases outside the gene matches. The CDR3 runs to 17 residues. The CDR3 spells CASRQKTTGTRKNTQYF. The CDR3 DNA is TGTGCCAGCAGACAAAAAACCACCGGGACTAGGAAAAATACGCAGTATTTT. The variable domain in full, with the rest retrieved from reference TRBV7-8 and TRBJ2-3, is GAGVSQSPRYKVAKRGQDVALRCDPISGHVSLFWYQQALGQGPEFLTYFQNEAQLDKSGLPSDRFFAERPEGSVSTLKIQRTQQEDSAVYLCASRQKTTGTRKNTQYFGPGTRLTVL.

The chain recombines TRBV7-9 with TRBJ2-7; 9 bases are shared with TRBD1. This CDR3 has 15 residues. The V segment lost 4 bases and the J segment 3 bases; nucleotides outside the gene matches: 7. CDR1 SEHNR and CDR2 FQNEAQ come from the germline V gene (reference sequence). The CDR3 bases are TGTGCCAGCAGCTCCTGGACAGGGGCTATCTACGAGCAGTACTTC. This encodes CASSSWTGAIYEQYF.

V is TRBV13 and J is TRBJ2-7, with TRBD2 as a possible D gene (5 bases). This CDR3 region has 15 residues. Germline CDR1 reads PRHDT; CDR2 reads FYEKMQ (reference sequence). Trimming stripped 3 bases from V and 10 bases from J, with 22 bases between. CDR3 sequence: CASSFGYGGSVLQYF. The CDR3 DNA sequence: TGTGCCAGCAGCTTCGGTTACGGAGGTAGCGTCTTACAGTACTTC.

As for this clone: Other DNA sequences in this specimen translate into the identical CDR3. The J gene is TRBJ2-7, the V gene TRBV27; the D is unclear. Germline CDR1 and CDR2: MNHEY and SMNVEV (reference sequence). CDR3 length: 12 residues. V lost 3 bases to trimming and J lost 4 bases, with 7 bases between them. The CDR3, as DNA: TGTGCCAGCAGTTTCGCCGGGTACGAGCAGTACTTC. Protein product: CASSFAGYEQYF.

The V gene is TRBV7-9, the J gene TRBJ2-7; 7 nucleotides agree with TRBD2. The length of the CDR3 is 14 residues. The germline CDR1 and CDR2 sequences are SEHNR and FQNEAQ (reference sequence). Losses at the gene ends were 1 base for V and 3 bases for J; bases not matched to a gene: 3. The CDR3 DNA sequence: TGTGCCAGCAGCTTAGGACTAGCCCACTACGAGCAGTACTTC. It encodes CASSLGLAHYEQYF.

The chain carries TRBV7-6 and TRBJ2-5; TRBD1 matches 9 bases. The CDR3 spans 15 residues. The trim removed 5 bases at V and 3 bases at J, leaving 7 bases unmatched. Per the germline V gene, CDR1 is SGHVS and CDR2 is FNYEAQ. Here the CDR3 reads CASSPRTGDEETQYF. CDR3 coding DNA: TGTGCCAGCAGCCCACGGACAGGGGACGAAGAGACCCAGTACTTC.